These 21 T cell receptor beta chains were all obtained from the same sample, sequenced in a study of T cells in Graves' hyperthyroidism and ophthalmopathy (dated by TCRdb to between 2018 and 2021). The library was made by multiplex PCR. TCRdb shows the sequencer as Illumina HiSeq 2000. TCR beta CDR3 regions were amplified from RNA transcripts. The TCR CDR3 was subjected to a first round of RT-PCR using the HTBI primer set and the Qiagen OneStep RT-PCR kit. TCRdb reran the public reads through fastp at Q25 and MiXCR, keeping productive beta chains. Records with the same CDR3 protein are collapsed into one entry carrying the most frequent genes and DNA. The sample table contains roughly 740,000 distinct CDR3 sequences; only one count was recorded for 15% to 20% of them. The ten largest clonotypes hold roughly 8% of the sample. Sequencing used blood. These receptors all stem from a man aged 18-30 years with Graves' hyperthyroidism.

CDR3 bases: TGTGCCAGCAGTTTAGCGGGACTAGGGAGTCCCTACGAGCAGTACTTC. Protein product: CASSLAGLGSPYEQYF. The chain is built from TRBV28 and TRBJ2-7, with 8 positions matching TRBD2. Trimming removed 2 bases from V and 2 bases from J; junction bases left unmatched: 8. CDR3 length: 16 amino acids. Looked up from germline, CDR1 is MDHEN and CDR2 is SYDVKM.

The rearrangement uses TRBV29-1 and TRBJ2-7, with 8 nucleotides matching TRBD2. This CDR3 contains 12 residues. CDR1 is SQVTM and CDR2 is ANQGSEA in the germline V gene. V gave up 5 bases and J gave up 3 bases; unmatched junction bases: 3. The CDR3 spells CSVKTSGYEQYF. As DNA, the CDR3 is TGCAGCGTTAAAACTAGCGGCTACGAGCAGTACTTC.

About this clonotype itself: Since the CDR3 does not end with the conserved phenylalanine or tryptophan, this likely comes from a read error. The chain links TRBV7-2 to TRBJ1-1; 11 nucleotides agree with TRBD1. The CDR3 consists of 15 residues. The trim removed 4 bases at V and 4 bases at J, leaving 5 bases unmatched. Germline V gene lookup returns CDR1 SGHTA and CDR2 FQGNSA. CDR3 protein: CASSWGQGGATEAFL. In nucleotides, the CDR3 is TGTGCCAGCAGCTGGGGACAGGGGGGAGCCACTGAAGCTTTCCTT.

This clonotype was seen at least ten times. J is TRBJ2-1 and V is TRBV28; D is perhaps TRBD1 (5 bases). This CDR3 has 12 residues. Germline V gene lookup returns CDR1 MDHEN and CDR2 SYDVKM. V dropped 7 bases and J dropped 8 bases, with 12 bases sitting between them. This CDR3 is CASISRGDEQFF. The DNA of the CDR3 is TGTGCCAGCATCAGTAGGGGCGATGAGCAGTTCTTC.

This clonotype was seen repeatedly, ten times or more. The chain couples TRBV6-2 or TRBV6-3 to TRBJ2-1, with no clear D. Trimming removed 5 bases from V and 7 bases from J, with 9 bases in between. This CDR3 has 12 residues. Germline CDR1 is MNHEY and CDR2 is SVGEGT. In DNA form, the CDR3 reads TGTGCCAGCAGTCCCCGACTGAATGAGCAGTTCTTC. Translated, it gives CASSPRLNEQFF.

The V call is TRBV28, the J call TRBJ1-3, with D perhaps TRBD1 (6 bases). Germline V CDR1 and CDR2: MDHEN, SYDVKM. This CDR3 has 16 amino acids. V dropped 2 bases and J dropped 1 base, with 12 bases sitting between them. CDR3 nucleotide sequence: TGTGCCAGCAGTTTAGCAACAGGGCCGTCTGGAAACACCATATATTTT. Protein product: CASSLATGPSGNTIYF.

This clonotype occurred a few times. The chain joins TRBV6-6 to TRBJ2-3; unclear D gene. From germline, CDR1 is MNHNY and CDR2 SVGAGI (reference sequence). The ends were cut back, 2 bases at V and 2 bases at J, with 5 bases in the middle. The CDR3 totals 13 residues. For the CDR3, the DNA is TGTGCCAGCAGTTACGGGAACACAGATACGCAGTATTTT. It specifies CASSYGNTDTQYF.

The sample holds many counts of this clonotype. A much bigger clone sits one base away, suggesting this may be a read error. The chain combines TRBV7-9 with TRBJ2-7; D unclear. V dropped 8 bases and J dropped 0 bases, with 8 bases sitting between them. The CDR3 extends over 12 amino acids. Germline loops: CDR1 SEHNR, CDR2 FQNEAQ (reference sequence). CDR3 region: CASRRSSYEQYF. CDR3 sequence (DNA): TGTGCCAGCCGGCGGAGCTCCTACGAGCAGTACTTC.

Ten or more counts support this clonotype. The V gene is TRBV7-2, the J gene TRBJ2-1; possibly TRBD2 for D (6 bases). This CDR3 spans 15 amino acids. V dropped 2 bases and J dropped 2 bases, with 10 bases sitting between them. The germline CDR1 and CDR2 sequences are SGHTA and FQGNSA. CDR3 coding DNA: TGTGCCAGCAGCTTATTGGGAGGACCCTACAATGAGCAGTTCTTC. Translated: CASSLLGGPYNEQFF.

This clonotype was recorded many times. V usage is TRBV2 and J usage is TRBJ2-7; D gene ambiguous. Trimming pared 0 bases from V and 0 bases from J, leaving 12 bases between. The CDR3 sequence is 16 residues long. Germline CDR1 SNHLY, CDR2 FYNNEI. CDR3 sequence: CASSEAFGTSSYEQYF. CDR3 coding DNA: TGTGCCAGCAGTGAAGCATTCGGCACCAGCTCCTACGAGCAGTACTTC.

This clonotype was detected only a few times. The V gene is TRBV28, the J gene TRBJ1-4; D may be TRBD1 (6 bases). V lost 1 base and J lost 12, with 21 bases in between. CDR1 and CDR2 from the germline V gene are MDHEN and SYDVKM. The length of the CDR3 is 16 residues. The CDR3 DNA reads TGTGCCAGCAGTTTATTAGGTTATTCGGGGGCCCAAGAACTGTTTTTT. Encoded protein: CASSLLGYSGAQELFF.

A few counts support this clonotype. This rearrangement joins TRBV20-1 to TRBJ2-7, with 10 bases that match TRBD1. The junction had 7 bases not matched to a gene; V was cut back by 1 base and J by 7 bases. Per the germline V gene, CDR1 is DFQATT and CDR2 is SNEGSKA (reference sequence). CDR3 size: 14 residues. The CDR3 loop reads CSARVRDRGREQYF. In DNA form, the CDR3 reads TGCAGTGCTAGAGTAAGGGACAGGGGCAGGGAGCAGTACTTC.

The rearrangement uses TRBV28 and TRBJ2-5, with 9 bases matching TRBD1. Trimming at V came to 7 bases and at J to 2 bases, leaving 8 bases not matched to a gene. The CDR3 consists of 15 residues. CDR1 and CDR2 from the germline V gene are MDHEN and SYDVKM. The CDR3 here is CASNAPGQGQETQYF. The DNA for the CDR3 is TGTGCCAGCAATGCCCCGGGACAGGGTCAAGAGACCCAGTACTTC.

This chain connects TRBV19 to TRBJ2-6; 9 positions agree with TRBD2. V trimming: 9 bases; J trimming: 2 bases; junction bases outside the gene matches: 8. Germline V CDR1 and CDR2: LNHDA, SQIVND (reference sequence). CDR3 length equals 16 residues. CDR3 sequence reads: CASSGLAGTGANVLTF. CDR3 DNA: TGTGCCAGCAGTGGGCTAGCGGGAACTGGGGCCAACGTCCTGACTTTC.

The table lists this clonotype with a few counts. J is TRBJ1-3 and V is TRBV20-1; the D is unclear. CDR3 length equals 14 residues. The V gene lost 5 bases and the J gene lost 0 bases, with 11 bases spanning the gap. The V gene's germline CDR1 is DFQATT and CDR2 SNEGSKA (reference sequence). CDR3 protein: CSAFGRSSGNTIYF. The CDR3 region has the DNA TGCAGTGCTTTCGGACGGTCCTCTGGAAACACCATATATTTT.

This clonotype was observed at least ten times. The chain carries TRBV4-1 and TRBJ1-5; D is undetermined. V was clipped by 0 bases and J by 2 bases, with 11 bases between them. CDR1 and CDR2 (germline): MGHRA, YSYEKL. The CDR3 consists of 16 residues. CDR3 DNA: TGCGCCAGCAGCCAAGATGGTCCGCCTGGCAATCAGCCCCAGCATTTT. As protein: CASSQDGPPGNQPQHF.

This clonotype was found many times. CDR3 sequence: CASSLPPGVLAGVLEQFF. The CDR3 region has the DNA TGTGCCAGCAGTTTACCTCCCGGCGTACTAGCGGGAGTGCTTGAGCAGTTCTTC. The chain joins TRBV12-3 or TRBV12-4 to TRBJ2-1, with 11 bases identical to TRBD2. CDR3 size: 18 residues. The V gene end was trimmed by 2 bases and the J gene end by 9 bases; junction bases not matched to a gene: 15.

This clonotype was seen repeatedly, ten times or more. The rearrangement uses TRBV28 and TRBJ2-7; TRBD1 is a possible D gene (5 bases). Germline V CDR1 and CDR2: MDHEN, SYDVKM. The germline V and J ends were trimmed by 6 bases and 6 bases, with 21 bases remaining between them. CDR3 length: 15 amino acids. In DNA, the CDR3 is TGTGCCAGCAGCGACAGCTGGGCTGCTGGTGGCGAGCAGTACTTC. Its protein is CASSDSWAAGGEQYF.

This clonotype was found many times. This CDR3 reads CASSLAHLSYEQYF. The DNA for the CDR3 is TGTGCCAGCAGTTTGGCACATCTGTCCTACGAGCAGTACTTC. The V and J genes are TRBV28 and TRBJ2-7; no reliable D call. CDR3 size: 14 residues. Germline loops: CDR1 MDHEN, CDR2 SYDVKM. V lost 3 bases and J 1 base, leaving 10 bases between the germline ends.

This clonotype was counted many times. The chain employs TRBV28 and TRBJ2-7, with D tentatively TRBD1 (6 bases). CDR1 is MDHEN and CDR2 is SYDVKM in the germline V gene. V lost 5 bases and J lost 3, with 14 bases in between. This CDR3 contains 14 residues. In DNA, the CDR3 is TGTGCCAGCAGTCTCAGGGGTCCCAACTACGAGCAGTACTTC. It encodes CASSLRGPNYEQYF.

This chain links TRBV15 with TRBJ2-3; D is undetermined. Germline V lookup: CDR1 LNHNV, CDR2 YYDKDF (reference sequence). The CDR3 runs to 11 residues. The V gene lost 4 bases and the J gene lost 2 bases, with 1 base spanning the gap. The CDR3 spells CATSTTDTQYF. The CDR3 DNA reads TGTGCCACCAGCACCACAGATACGCAGTATTTT.